Each of the 18 T cell receptor beta chains below was sequenced from the same sample in a study of cytomegalovirus exposure and HLA in healthy donors. Primers: 60 Vbeta forward and 13 Jbeta reverse. The table came from immunoSEQ multiplex PCR; TCRdb's copy has only in-frame clones and leaves some out. This table lists about 77,000 clones. The sequenced sample consisted of PBMCs. The source of these receptors is a man aged 50-59 years in good health and CMV-seropositive.

This sequence joins TRBV6-5 and TRBJ1-2; 7 positions match TRBD1. Looked up from germline, CDR1 is MNHEY and CDR2 is SVGAGI. The ends lost 4 bases at V and 3 bases at J; junction bases unmatched: 8. This CDR3 is built from 15 residues. CDR3 sequence reads: CASSSYRGSHYGYTF. CDR3 DNA: TGTGCCAGCAGTTCCTACAGGGGATCACACTATGGCTACACCTTC.

This chain links TRBV19 with TRBJ1-5; D is unresolved. This CDR3 comprises 14 residues. The germline V gene has CDR1 LNHDA and CDR2 SQIVND (reference sequence). Deletions cut 3 bases from V and 7 bases from J, with 13 bases between. Here the CDR3 reads CASSIGRAGQPQHF. The CDR3 DNA follows: TGTGCCAGTAGTATTGGGCGGGCCGGACAGCCCCAGCATTTT.

The DNA for the CDR3 is TGTGCCAGCAAAGCGGCACAGGGGACCTACGAGCAGTACTTC. Translating gives CASKAAQGTYEQYF. The chain is built from TRBV18 and TRBJ2-7; 7 bases map to TRBD1. The V gene end was trimmed by 8 bases and the J gene end by 2 bases; junction bases not matched to a gene: 9. This CDR3 contains 14 residues. The germline gives CDR1 KGHSH, CDR2 LQKENI. Looking up the rest from reference TRBV18 and TRBJ2-7 gives the full variable domain: NAGVMQNPRHLVRRRGQEARLRCSPMKGHSHVYWYRQLPEEGLKFMVYLQKENIIDESGMPKERFSAEFPKEGPSILRIQQVVRGDSAAYFCASKAAQGTYEQYFGPGTRLTVT.

The V and J genes are TRBV1 and TRBJ2-7; the table's D call, TRBD1, has no DNA check behind it. TRBV1 is labeled a pseudogene. The CDR3 is made up of 14 amino acids. Here the CDR3 reads CTSSQVRQADEQYV. The CDR3 nucleotides read TGCACCAGCAGCCAAGTAAGGCAGGCCGACGAGCAGTACGTC.

V usage is TRBV9 and J usage is TRBJ2-3; a weak D match, TRBD2 (5 bases). CDR3 length: 17 residues. The V end was cut by 3 bases, the J end by 6 bases, with 23 bases between. CDR1 is SGDLS, CDR2 YYNGEE, per germline. DNA for the CDR3: TGTGCCAGCAGCGAGGTAATTAGCGCCATCAGGTGGGATACGCAGTATTTT. Translated: CASSEVISAIRWDTQYF.

The chain uses TRBV7-2 and TRBJ2-1, with D perhaps matching TRBD1 (6 bases). The CDR3 is 15 residues long. Trimming cost V 1 base and J 5 bases, with 12 bases left between them. Germline CDR1 reads SGHTA; CDR2 reads FQGNSA. The CDR3 DNA sequence: TGTGCCAGCAGCTTAGATGGACAGACTAACAATGAGCAGTTCTTC. It codes for CASSLDGQTNNEQFF.

The chain has TRBV5-1 and TRBJ1-1, with D unclear. This CDR3 contains 15 residues. The germline CDR1 and CDR2 sequences are SGHRS and YFSETQ. V shed 2 bases and J shed 2 bases, with 13 bases lying between them. Here the CDR3 reads CASSFTLGRNTEAFF. In DNA, the CDR3 is TGCGCCAGCAGCTTTACCCTTGGCCGTAACACTGAAGCTTTCTTT.

The chain joins TRBV5-8 to TRBJ1-3; 7 nucleotides match TRBD1. This CDR3 has 14 residues. V shed 7 bases, J shed 2 bases, and the junction held 6 bases outside the gene matches. Germline V gene data show CDR1 as SGHTS and CDR2 as YDEGEE. CDR3 coding DNA: TGTGCCAGCTCCCTCGACAGGGCTGGAAACACCATATATTTT. It specifies CASSLDRAGNTIYF.

The chain has TRBV7-2 and TRBJ2-2, with a weak D call TRBD2 (5 bases). The V and J ends lost 2 bases and 4 bases respectively, with 8 bases between them. The germline V gene encodes CDR1 SGHTA and CDR2 FQGNSA. The CDR3 runs 14 residues. The CDR3 DNA reads TGTGCCAGCAGCTTAAGCGGAGCCACCGGGGAGCTGTTTTTT. Translated: CASSLSGATGELFF.

The genes are TRBV5-4 and TRBJ2-1, with a tentative D call TRBD2 (6 bases). CDR1 and CDR2 from the germline V gene are SGHNT and YYREEE (reference sequence). Trimming stripped 3 bases from V and 7 bases from J, with 14 bases between. CDR3 size: 14 residues. Written as DNA, the CDR3 is TGTGCCAGCAGCTCACTCGGGACTCGGAATGAGCAGTTCTTC. Translated, it gives CASSSLGTRNEQFF.

The V call is TRBV5-1, the J call TRBJ1-1; unclear D gene. V was pared by 3 bases and J by 6 bases, with 12 bases between. The CDR3 is made up of 13 amino acids. Germline CDR1 and CDR2: SGHRS and YFSETQ. CDR3 sequence (DNA): TGCGCCAGCAGCTCCCCACAGATCCCTGAAGCTTTCTTT. Its protein is CASSSPQIPEAFF.

The CDR3: CASSLEGAEFHEQYF. As DNA, the CDR3 is TGCGCCAGCAGCTTGGAAGGAGCGGAGTTCCACGAGCAGTACTTC. The genes are TRBV5-1 and TRBJ2-7, with D perhaps TRBD2 (5 bases). The V gene's germline CDR1 is SGHRS and CDR2 YFSETQ. The V and J ends lost 0 bases and 5 bases respectively, with 15 bases between them. This CDR3 has 15 amino acids.

This chain joins TRBV6-1 and TRBJ1-1; D unresolved. Trimming shortened V by 9 bases and J by 5 bases, and 16 bases separated the two germline ends. The CDR3 sequence is 13 residues long. Germline assignment: CDR1 MNHNS and CDR2 SASEGT. The CDR3 region is CASPVEDGTEAFF. DNA of the CDR3: TGTGCCAGTCCAGTGGAGGATGGGACTGAAGCTTTCTTT.

The genes are TRBV11-2 and TRBJ2-1; 12 nucleotides match TRBD2. The V gene end was trimmed by 3 bases and the J gene end by 4 bases; junction bases not matched to a gene: 10. Germline CDR1 reads SGHAT; CDR2 reads FQNNGV. This CDR3 spans 18 amino acids. Here the CDR3 DNA reads TGTGCCAGCAGCTTCCAGACTAGCGGGGGCCTAGTTTACAATGAGCAGTTCTTC. Its protein product is CASSFQTSGGLVYNEQFF.

The gene calls are TRBV4-1 and TRBJ1-4; perhaps TRBD1 as D (5 bases). Deletions cut 4 bases from V and 0 bases from J, with 9 bases between. Germline loops: CDR1 MGHRA, CDR2 YSYEKL. The CDR3 totals 15 residues. The CDR3: CASSLSGTTNEKLFF. The CDR3 nucleotides are TGCGCCAGCAGCCTCTCAGGGACAACTAATGAAAAACTGTTTTTT.

The gene calls are TRBV5-1 and TRBJ2-7, with TRBD2 identical over 11 bases. There are 14 residues in the CDR3. In germline, CDR1 is SGHRS, CDR2 YFSETQ. V lost 1 base to trimming and J lost 3 bases; unmatched junction nucleotides: 0. DNA for the CDR3: TGCGCCAGCAGCTTGACTAGCGGGAGCTACGAGCAGTACGTC. Amino acid sequence: CASSLTSGSYEQYV.

The chain is built from TRBV10-3 and TRBJ2-5; 13 nucleotides align to TRBD2. V lost 6 bases to trimming and J lost 2 bases; unmatched junction nucleotides: 3. This CDR3 has 15 residues. Germline V gives CDR1 ENHRY, CDR2 SYGVKD. CDR3: CAISPLAGGQETQYF. The CDR3 DNA sequence: TGTGCCATCAGCCCACTAGCGGGAGGGCAAGAGACCCAGTACTTC.

The chain couples TRBV5-8 to TRBJ2-6; 7 bases line up with TRBD1. The CDR3 spans 16 residues. The V gene end was trimmed by 3 bases and the J gene end by 4 bases; junction bases not matched to a gene: 7. CDR1 is SGHTS and CDR2 is YDEGEE in the germline V gene. Here the CDR3 reads CASSWYRGPGANVLTF. CDR3 DNA sequence: TGTGCCAGCAGCTGGTACAGGGGCCCCGGGGCCAACGTCCTGACTTTC.